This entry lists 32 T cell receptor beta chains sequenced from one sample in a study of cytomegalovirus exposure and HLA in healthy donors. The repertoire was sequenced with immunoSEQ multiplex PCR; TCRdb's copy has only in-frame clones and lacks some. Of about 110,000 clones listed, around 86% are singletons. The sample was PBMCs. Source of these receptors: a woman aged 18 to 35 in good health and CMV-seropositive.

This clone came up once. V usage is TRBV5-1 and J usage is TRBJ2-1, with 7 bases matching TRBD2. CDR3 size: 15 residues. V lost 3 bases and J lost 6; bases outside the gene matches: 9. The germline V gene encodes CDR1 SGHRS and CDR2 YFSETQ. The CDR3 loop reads CASSSGGNWANEQFF. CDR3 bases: TGCGCCAGCAGCTCGGGAGGAAATTGGGCCAATGAGCAGTTCTTC.

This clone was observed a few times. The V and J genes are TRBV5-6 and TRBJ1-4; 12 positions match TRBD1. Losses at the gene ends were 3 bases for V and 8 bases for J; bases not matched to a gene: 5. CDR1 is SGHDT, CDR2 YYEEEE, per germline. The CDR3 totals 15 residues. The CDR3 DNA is TGTGCCAGCAGCTGGTCCGGGACAGGGGGCGAAAAACTGTTTTTT. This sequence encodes CASSWSGTGGEKLFF.

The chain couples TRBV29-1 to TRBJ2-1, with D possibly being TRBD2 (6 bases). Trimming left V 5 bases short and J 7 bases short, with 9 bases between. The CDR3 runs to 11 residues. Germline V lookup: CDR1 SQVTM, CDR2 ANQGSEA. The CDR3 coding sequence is TGCAGCGTTTTGGGGGGTAATGAGCAGTTCTTC. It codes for CSVLGGNEQFF.

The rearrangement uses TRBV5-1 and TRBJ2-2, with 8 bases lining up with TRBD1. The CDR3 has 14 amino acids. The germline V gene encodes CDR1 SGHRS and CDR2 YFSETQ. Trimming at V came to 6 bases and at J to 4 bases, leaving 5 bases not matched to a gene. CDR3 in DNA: TGCGCCAGCACCGGCCAGGGGGCCACCGGGGAGCTGTTTTTT. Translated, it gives CASTGQGATGELFF.

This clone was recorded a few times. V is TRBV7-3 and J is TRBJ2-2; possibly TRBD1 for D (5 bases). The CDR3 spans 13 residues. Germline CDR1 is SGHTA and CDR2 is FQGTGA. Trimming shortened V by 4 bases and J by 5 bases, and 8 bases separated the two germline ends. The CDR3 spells CASSWGITGELFF. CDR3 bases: TGTGCCAGCAGCTGGGGCATAACCGGGGAGCTGTTTTTT.

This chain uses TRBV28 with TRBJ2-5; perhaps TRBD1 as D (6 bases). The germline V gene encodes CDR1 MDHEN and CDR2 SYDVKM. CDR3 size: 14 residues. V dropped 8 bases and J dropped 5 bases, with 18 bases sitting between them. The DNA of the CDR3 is TGTGCCAGCGAGGAGGCAGGGGCCTCGGAGACCCAGTACTTC. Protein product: CASEEAGASETQYF.

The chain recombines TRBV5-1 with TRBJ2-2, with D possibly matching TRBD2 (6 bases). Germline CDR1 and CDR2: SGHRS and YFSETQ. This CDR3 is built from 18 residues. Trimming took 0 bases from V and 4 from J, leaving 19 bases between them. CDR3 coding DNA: TGCGCCAGCAGCTTGGACGGAGTAGCGGCAGATTTCACCGGGGAGCTGTTTTTT. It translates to CASSLDGVAADFTGELFF.

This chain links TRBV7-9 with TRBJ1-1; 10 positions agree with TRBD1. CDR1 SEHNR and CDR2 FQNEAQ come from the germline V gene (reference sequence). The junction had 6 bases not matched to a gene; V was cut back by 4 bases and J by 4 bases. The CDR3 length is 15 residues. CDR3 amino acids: CASSSGTGVATEAFF. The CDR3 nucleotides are TGTGCCAGCAGCTCCGGGACAGGGGTGGCCACTGAAGCTTTCTTT.

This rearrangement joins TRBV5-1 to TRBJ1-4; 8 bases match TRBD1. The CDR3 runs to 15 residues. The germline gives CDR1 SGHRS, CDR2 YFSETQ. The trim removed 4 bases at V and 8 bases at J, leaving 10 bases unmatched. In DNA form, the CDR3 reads TGCGCCAGCAGCCTCTTCGACAGGGGTGAAGAAAAACTGTTTTTT. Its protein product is CASSLFDRGEEKLFF.

This chain's CDR3 is CASSSQRGEQFF. For the CDR3, the DNA is TGTGCCAGCAGCTCCCAAAGGGGTGAGCAGTTCTTC. V gene TRBV7-9 combines with J gene TRBJ2-1, with D perhaps TRBD1 (5 bases). The V gene lost 4 bases and the J gene lost 9 bases, with 10 bases spanning the gap. The V gene's germline CDR1 is SEHNR and CDR2 FQNEAQ (reference sequence). The CDR3 is 12 residues long.

CDR3 loop: CASSLDQREGDTQYF. The CDR3 bases are TGTGCCAGCAGCTTAGATCAGCGGGAGGGAGATACGCAGTATTTT. This chain uses TRBV7-6 with TRBJ2-3, with 10 bases that match TRBD2. V dropped 1 base and J dropped 5; count of bases not matched to a gene: 3. Germline V gene lookup returns CDR1 SGHVS and CDR2 FNYEAQ. The CDR3 spans 15 residues. The full variable domain, rest sourced from reference TRBV7-6 and TRBJ2-3, is GAGVSQSPRYKVTKRGQDVALRCDPISGHVSLYWYRQALGQGPEFLTYFNYEAQQDKSGLPNDRFSAERPEGSISTLTIQRTEQRDSAMYRCASSLDQREGDTQYFGPGTRLTVL.

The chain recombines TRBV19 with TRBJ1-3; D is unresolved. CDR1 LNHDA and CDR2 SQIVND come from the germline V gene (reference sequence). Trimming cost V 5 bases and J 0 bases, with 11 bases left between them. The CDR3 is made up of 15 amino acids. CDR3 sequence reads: CASSFEGLSGNTIYF. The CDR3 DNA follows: TGTGCCAGTAGTTTTGAAGGACTCTCTGGAAACACCATATATTTT. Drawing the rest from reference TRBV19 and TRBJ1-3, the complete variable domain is DGGITQSPKYLFRKEGQNVTLSCEQNLNHDAMYWYRQDPGQGLRLIYYSQIVNDFQKGDIAEGYSVSREKKESFPLTVTSAQKNPTAFYLCASSFEGLSGNTIYFGEGSWLTVV.

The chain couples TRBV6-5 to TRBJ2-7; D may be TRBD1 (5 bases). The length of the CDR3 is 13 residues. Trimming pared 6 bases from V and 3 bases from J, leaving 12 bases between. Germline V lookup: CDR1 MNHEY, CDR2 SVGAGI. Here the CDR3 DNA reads TGTGCCAGCAGACCCGACAGAAGCTACGAGCAGTACTTC. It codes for CASRPDRSYEQYF.

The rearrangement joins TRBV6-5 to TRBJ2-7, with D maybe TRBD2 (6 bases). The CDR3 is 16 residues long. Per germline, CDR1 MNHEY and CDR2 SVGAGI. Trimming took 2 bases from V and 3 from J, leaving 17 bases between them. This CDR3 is CASSYVVLGGVYEQYF. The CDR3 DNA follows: TGTGCCAGCAGTTACGTAGTTCTAGGAGGGGTCTACGAGCAGTACTTC.

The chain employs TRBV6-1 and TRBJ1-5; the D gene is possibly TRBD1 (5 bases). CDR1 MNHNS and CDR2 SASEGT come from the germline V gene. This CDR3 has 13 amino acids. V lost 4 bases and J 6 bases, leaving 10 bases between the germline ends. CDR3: CASSGTGPQPQHF. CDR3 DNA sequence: TGTGCCAGCAGTGGCACAGGTCCTCAGCCCCAGCATTTT.

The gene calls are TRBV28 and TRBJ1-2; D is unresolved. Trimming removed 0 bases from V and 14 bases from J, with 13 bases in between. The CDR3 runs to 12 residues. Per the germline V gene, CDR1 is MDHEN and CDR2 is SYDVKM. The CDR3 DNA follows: TGTGCCAGCAGTTTATGGTCAGGCCTCGAAACCTTC. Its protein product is CASSLWSGLETF.

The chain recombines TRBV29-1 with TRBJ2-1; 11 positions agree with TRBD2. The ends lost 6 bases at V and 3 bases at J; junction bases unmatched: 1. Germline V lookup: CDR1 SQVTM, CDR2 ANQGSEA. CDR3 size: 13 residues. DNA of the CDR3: TGCAGCGTCGGGACTAGCGGCTACAATGAGCAGTTCTTC. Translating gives CSVGTSGYNEQFF.

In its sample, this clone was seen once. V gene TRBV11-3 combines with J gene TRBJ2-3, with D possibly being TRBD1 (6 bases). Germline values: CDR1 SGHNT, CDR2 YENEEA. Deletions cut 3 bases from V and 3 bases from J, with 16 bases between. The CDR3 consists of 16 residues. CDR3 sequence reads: CASSLGYRERTDTQYF. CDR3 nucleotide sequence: TGTGCCAGCAGCTTGGGTTACAGGGAAAGGACAGATACGCAGTATTTT.

The CDR3 region has the DNA TGCGCCAGCAGCAGGGGAAAATACAATGAGCAGTTCTTC. The encoded protein is CASSRGKYNEQFF. The chain is built from TRBV10-2 and TRBJ2-1; the D gene is possibly TRBD1 (6 bases). The V gene lost 6 bases and the J gene lost 4 bases, with 10 bases spanning the gap. CDR1 WSHSY and CDR2 SAAADI come from the germline V gene. The CDR3 covers 13 residues.

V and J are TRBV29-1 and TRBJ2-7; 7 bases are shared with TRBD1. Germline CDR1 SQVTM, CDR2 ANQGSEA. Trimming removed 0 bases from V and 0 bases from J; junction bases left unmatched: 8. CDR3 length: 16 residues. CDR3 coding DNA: TGCAGCGTTGAAGAACCTACAGGGGCGACCTCCTACGAGCAGTACTTC. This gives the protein CSVEEPTGATSYEQYF.

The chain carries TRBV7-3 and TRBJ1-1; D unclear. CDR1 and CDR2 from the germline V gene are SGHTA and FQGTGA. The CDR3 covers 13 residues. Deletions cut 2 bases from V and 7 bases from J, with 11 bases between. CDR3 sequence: CASSLVVEGEAFF. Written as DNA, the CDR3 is TGTGCCAGCAGCTTAGTGGTCGAGGGTGAAGCTTTCTTT.

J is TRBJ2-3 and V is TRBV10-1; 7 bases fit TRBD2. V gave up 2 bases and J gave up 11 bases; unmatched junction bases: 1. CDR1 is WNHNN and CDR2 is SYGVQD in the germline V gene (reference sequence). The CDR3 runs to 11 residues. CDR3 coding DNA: TGCGCCAGCAGTGAGGCGGGGGAGCAGTATTTT. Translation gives CASSEAGEQYF.

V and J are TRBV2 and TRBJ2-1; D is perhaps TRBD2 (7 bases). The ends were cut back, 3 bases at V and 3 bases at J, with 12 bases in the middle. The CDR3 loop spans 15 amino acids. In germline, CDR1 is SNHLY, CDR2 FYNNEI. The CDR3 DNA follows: TGTGCCAGCAGTGAGGGGGGGGCTGGCTACAATGAGCAGTTCTTC. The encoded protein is CASSEGGAGYNEQFF.

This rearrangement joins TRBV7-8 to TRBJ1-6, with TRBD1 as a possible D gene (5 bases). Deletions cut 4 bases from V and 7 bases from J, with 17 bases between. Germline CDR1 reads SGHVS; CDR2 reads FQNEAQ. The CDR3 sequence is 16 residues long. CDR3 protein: CASSSYRQRENSPLHF. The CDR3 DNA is TGTGCCAGCAGCTCTTACAGACAGCGGGAGAATTCACCCCTCCACTTT.

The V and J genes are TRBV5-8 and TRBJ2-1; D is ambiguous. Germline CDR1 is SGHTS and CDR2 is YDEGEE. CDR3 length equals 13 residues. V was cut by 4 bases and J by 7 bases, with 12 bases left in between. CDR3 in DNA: TGTGCCAGCAGCGCCTTCTCTCGGAATGAGCAGTTCTTC. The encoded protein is CASSAFSRNEQFF.

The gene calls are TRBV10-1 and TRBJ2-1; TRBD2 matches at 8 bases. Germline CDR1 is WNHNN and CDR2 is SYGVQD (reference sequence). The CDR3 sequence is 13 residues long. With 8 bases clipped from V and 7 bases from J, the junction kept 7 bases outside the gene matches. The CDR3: CASSGGSGNEQFF. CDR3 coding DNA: TGCGCCAGCTCGGGGGGGAGTGGTAATGAGCAGTTCTTC.

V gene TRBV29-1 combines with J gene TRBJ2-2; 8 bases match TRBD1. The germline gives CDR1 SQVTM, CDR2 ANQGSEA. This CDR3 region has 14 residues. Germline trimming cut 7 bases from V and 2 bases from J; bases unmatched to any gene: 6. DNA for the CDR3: TGCAGCGCCGGACAGGGCCTTAACACCGGGGAGCTGTTTTTT. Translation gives CSAGQGLNTGELFF.

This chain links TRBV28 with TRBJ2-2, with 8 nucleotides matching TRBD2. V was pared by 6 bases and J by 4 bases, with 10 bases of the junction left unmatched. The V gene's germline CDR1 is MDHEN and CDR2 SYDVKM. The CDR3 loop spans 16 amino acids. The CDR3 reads CASRDGLAPVTGELFF. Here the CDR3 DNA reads TGTGCCAGCAGGGACGGACTAGCTCCGGTCACCGGGGAGCTGTTTTTT.

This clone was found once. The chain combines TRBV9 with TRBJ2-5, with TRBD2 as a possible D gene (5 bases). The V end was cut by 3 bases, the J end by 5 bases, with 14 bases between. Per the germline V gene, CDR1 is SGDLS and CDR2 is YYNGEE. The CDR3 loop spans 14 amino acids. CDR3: CASSARPWRETQYF. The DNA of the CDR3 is TGTGCCAGCAGCGCCCGGCCCTGGAGGGAGACCCAGTACTTC.

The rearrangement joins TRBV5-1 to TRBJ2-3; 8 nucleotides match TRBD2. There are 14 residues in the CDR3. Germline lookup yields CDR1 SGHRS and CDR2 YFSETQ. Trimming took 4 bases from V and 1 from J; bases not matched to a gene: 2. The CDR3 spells CASSLTSGTDTQYF. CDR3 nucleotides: TGCGCCAGCAGCCTGACTAGCGGCACAGATACGCAGTATTTT. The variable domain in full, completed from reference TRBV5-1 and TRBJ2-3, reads KAGVTQTPRYLIKTRGQQVTLSCSPISGHRSVSWYQQTPGQGLQFLFEYFSETQRNKGNFPGRFSGRQFSNSRSEMNVSTLELGDSALYLCASSLTSGTDTQYFGPGTRLTVL.

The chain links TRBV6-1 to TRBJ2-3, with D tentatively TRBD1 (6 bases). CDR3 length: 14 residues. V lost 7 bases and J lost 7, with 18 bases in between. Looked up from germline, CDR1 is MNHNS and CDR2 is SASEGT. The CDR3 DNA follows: TGTGCCAGCACTACAGGGACCAAGTTAAATACGCAGTATTTT. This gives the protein CASTTGTKLNTQYF.

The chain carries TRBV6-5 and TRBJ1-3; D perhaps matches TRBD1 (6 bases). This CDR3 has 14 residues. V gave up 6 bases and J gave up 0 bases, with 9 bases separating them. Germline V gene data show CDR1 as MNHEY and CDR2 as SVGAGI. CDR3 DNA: TGTGCCAGCAGGCGGACAGTCTCTGGAAACACCATATATTTT. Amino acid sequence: CASRRTVSGNTIYF.